A single sample is the source of the 3 T cell receptor beta chains below, sequenced in a study of T cell responses to AZD1222 COVID-19 vaccine. Assay used: immunoSEQ multiplex PCR; TCRdb lists only in-frame clones, some missing. This sample has about 120,000 clones, with roughly 89% found just once. Sequencing was performed on peripheral blood, taken 28 days after the second AZD1222 dose. These TCRs come from an adult who received the AZD1222 COVID-19 vaccine.

This rearrangement joins TRBV12-5 to TRBJ1-5; D call uncertain. V lost 3 bases and J lost 8, with 5 bases in between. The CDR3 length is 11 residues. Looked up from germline, CDR1 is LGHNT and CDR2 is FRNRAP. In DNA, the CDR3 is TGTGCTAGTGGTTTTTCGGAGCCCCAGCATTTT. Protein sequence: CASGFSEPQHF.

V is TRBV14 and J is TRBJ2-1; TRBD1 matches 9 bases. The length of the CDR3 is 17 residues. From germline, CDR1 is SGHDN and CDR2 FVKESK. Unmatched junction bases numbered 9, after V lost 2 bases and J lost 4 bases. CDR3 in amino acids: CASSQTRDRVLYNEQFF. CDR3 nucleotide sequence: TGTGCCAGCAGCCAAACTAGGGACAGGGTACTTTACAATGAGCAGTTCTTC.

The chain uses TRBV18 and TRBJ2-7; tentative D call: TRBD2 (5 bases). The V and J ends lost 5 bases and 3 bases respectively, with 14 bases between them. This CDR3 spans 14 amino acids. Germline V CDR1 and CDR2: KGHSH, LQKENI. The DNA of the CDR3 is TGTGCCAGCTCAGGTAGTGAGGGCCTCTACGAGCAGTACTTC. It encodes CASSGSEGLYEQYF.